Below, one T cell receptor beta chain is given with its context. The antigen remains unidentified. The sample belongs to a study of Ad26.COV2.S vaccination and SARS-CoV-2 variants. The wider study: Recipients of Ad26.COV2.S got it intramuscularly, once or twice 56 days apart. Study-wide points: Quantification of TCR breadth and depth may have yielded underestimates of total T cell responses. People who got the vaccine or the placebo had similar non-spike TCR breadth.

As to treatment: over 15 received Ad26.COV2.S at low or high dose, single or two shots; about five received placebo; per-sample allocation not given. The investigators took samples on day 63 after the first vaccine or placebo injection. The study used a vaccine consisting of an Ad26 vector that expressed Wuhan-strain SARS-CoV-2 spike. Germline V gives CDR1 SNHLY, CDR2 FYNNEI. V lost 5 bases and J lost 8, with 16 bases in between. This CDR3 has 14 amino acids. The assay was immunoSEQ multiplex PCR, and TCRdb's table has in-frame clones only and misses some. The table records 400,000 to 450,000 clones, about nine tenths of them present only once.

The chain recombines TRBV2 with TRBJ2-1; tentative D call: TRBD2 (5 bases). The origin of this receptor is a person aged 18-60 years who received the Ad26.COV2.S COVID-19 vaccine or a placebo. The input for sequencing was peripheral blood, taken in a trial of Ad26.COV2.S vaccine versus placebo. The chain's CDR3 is CASSLSGNRDEQFF. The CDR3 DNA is TGTGCCAGCAGTTTAAGCGGAAACAGAGATGAGCAGTTCTTC.